The rows below give T cell receptor beta chains drawn from one sample of a study of blood T cells in healthy people across ages. TCRdb re-called the 5' RACE reads through MiXCR, storing one row per CDR3 protein. This table has about 1.8 million distinct CDR3 sequences, about 50% appearing once. The sample taken for sequencing was blood. Receptors originate from a woman aged 40 to 55 in good health. The CDR3 runs from the conserved cysteine through the conserved F or W. The order of the fields is clone size, J gene, D gene, V gene, CDR3 DNA, CDR3 protein. D genes are given only for firm matches. Size is omitted from some rows. Given values are once, few, many or a class for expanded clones.

few TRBJ2-1 NA TRBV20-1 TGCAGTGCTACCGGGACTCTGGATGATGAGCAGTTCTTC CSATGTLDDEQFF
NA TRBJ2-3 TRBD2 TRBV6-1 TGTGCCAGCAGTGAAAAGGGGAGGGCGTCAGATACGCAGTATTTT CASSEKGRASDTQYF
NA TRBJ2-7 NA TRBV5-5 TGTGCCAGCAGCTTGGGACAGAACGACGAGCAGTACTTC CASSLGQNDEQYF
NA TRBJ2-1 TRBD2 TRBV4-2 TGTGCCAGCAGCCATTCTAGCGGGGATAGCATCTCCTACAATGAGCAGTTCTTC CASSHSSGDSISYNEQFF
few TRBJ1-2 TRBD1 TRBV29-1 TGCAGCGTTCCCGGACAGGGGTCTCCCTATGGCTACACCTTC CSVPGQGSPYGYTF
once TRBJ2-7 NA TRBV20-1 TGCAGCGGAGCGGACCAGAGCTCCTACGAGCAGTACTTC CSGADQSSYEQYF
few TRBJ2-5 NA TRBV7-2 TGTGCCAGCAGCTTAGCAATAGGAATGGAGACCCAGTACTTC CASSLAIGMETQYF
NA TRBJ2-1 NA TRBV13 TGTGCCAGCAGCCCAAGTATCGTAGGTGAGCAGTTCTTC CASSPSIVGEQFF
few TRBJ2-5 NA TRBV7-9 TGTGCCTGGGGGGAGCAAGAGACCCAGTACTTC CAWGEQETQYF
once TRBJ2-6 TRBD1 TRBV28 TGTGCCAGCAGCCCAAACAGGGGTCCGTCTGGGGCCAACGTCCTGACTTTC CASSPNRGPSGANVLTF
once TRBJ2-1 NA TRBV29-1 TGCAGCGGGGGAGTTCGGACGAGCTCCTACAATGAGCAGTTCTTC CSGGVRTSSYNEQFF
NA TRBJ2-1 TRBD2 TRBV7-9 TGTGCCAGCAGCTTCAAGCCGCTTAGCGGGGGGCGGGATGAGCAGTTCTTC CASSFKPLSGGRDEQFF
NA TRBJ2-1 NA TRBV20-1 TGCGGGCTCCGGCGGAGCTCCTACAATGAGCAGTTCTTC CGLRRSSYNEQFF
NA TRBJ1-2 NA TRBV5-4 TGTGCCAGCAGCTCAGTGTCCATGACGGATGGCTACACCTTC CASSSVSMTDGYTF
once TRBJ1-6 NA TRBV12-3/TRBV12-4 TGTGCCAGCAGTTTAGCGGTAGGGATAGACTCACCCCTCCACTTT CASSLAVGIDSPLHF
few TRBJ2-5 TRBD1 TRBV12-3/TRBV12-4 TGTGCCAGCATTCCGGGACAGGAGGTATTTAGAGAGACCCAGTACTTC CASIPGQEVFRETQYF
few TRBJ2-5 NA TRBV9 TGTGCCAGCAGCGTAGGGCAGGGGCGAGGCCAAGAGACCCAGTACTTC CASSVGQGRGQETQYF
NA TRBJ1-2 NA TRBV5-1 TGCGCCAGCAGCTTGCTGGCAGGTGGGGACTATGGCTACACCTTC CASSLLAGGDYGYTF
few TRBJ2-5 NA TRBV6-5 TGTGCCAGCAGTTACTCGAGTCTAGCGGAGGGGGCTTACCAGACCCAGTACTTC CASSYSSLAEGAYQTQYF
NA TRBJ2-1 TRBD2 TRBV29-1 TGCAGCGTTGTTAGGTGGCGGGGAGGGAATGAGCAGTTCTTC CSVVRWRGGNEQFF
NA TRBJ2-5 TRBD2 TRBV12-3/TRBV12-4 TGTGCCAGCAGCAACCGGACTAGCGGGAGACAGACCCAGTACTTC CASSNRTSGRQTQYF
NA TRBJ1-2 TRBD1 TRBV7-2 TGTGCCAGCAGCGCCAGGGGACAGCCTAACTATGGCTACACCTTC CASSARGQPNYGYTF
NA TRBJ2-6 NA TRBV6-1 TGTGCCAGCAGTGAAGTTTCCCGGCGGTCTGGGGCCAACGTCCTGACTTTC CASSEVSRRSGANVLTF
once TRBJ2-3 NA TRBV4-3 TGCGCCAGCAGCCAGGGAACGACTACCCTTGGGGATACGCAGTATTTT CASSQGTTTLGDTQYF
NA TRBJ1-5 NA TRBV7-9 TGTGCCAGCAGCTCAGACGTAAGCAATCAGCCCCAGCATTTT CASSSDVSNQPQHF
NA TRBJ2-1 TRBD2 TRBV20-1 TGCAGTGCTAGAGCCACGGGGGGGCCTCCATCCTCCAATGAGCAGTTCTTC CSARATGGPPSSNEQFF
NA TRBJ2-5 NA TRBV14 TGTGCCAGCAGCCCCTGGCGCGGCAGTGAGTACTTC CASSPWRGSEYF
NA TRBJ1-1 NA TRBV6-2/TRBV6-3 TGTGCCAGCAGCCAGACAGTATCGAACACTGAAGCTTTCTTT CASSQTVSNTEAFF
NA TRBJ1-6 NA TRBV27 TGTGCCAGCAGTTTAACCCCCACTGAGACACTTTATAATTCACCCCTCCACTTT CASSLTPTETLYNSPLHF
NA TRBJ2-5 TRBD1 TRBV28 TGTGCCAGCAGCGAACTAGACAGGGGCCAAGAGACCCAGTACTTC CASSELDRGQETQYF
NA TRBJ2-3 NA TRBV3-1 TGTGCCAGCAGCCAAGATACGGTCCGGGGGGATACGCAGTATTTT CASSQDTVRGDTQYF
NA TRBJ1-1 NA TRBV27 TGTGCCAGCAGTTTTCGACAGAAGAACACTGAAGCTTTCTTT CASSFRQKNTEAFF
NA TRBJ2-3 NA TRBV12-3/TRBV12-4 TGTGCCAGCAGCCCCGGAATATCTAGCACAGATACGCAGTATTTT CASSPGISSTDTQYF
NA TRBJ1-2 NA TRBV12-3/TRBV12-4 TGTGCCAGCAGTTCGGGCAGGGGAGGATATGGCTACACCTTC CASSSGRGGYGYTF
NA TRBJ2-1 NA TRBV5-5 TGTGCCAGCCTAGGACGAGGCAGCCACAATAAGCAGTTCTTC CASLGRGSHNKQFF
NA TRBJ2-7 NA TRBV20-1 TGCAGTGCTAGCCCCAGGGCCCAGTACTTC CSASPRAQYF
few TRBJ2-7 NA TRBV4-2 TGTGCCAGCAGCCAAGAGGTGTTAGGACGCGAGCAGTACTTC CASSQEVLGREQYF
NA TRBJ2-6 TRBD2 TRBV6-4 TGCGCCAGCAGTGAAGTGACTAGCGGGGAGAGCTCTGGGGCCAACGTCCTGACTTTC CASSEVTSGESSGANVLTF
once TRBJ2-3 TRBD1 TRBV13 TGTGCCAGCAGCCTAGGACAGGGAGCGATCACAGATACGCAGTATTTT CASSLGQGAITDTQYF
NA TRBJ2-5 TRBD2 TRBV11-2 TGTGCCAGCAGCCGAATCCTAGCGGGGAGAGAGACCCAGTACTTC CASSRILAGRETQYF
many TRBJ2-6 NA TRBV4-3 TGCGCCAGCAGCCAAGCTGGGCCTGGGGCCAACGTCCTGACTTTC CASSQAGPGANVLTF
NA TRBJ2-1 NA TRBV27 TGTGCCAGTCCGTCTAGACAGTCCAATGAGCAGTTCTTC CASPSRQSNEQFF
NA TRBJ2-5 NA TRBV11-2 TGTGCCAGCAGATCCCCGGGGCACAATGAGCAGTACTTC CASRSPGHNEQYF
few TRBJ2-7 NA TRBV4-3 TGCGCCAGCAGCCAAGAAGGAGGGTACGCCTACGAGCAGTACTTC CASSQEGGYAYEQYF
NA TRBJ1-1 NA TRBV9 TGTGCCAGCAGCGCCAACCGGATGGGAACGAACACTGAAGCTTTCTTT CASSANRMGTNTEAFF
NA TRBJ2-3 TRBD2 TRBV20-1 TGCAGTGCGCACCGACTAGCGGGGGCCCCAGATACGCAGTATTTT CSAHRLAGAPDTQYF
NA TRBJ2-3 TRBD2 TRBV24-1 TGTGCCACCAGTGGAGGGGGCCTAGCGGGAATTAGCACAGATACGCAGTATTTT CATSGGGLAGISTDTQYF
NA TRBJ1-2 NA TRBV19 TGTGCCACCCACGTAGGGTATGGCTACACCTTC CATHVGYGYTF
NA TRBJ2-3 NA TRBV28 TGTGCCAGCAGTCCCAGAATCCGAGGCGATACGCAGTATTTT CASSPRIRGDTQYF
once TRBJ2-4 TRBD2 TRBV20-1 TGCAGTGCAGCAACTAGCGGGGGGGCCATGGACATTCAGTACTTC CSAATSGGAMDIQYF
NA TRBJ2-3 NA TRBV14 TGTGCCAGCAGTGGCGCAGAGAGAGATACGCAGTATTTT CASSGAERDTQYF
NA TRBJ2-5 NA TRBV28 TGTGCCAGCAATGAGACCGCGAAAGGCGGGCCTGTAGAAGAGACCCAGTACTTC CASNETAKGGPVEETQYF
few TRBJ2-7 TRBD2 TRBV20-1 TGCAGTGCTAGAGGCCAAGCGGGGGCCTACGAGCAGTACTTC CSARGQAGAYEQYF